This T cell receptor beta chain was captured in a study of T cell responses to AZD1222 COVID-19 vaccine. The data were produced by immunoSEQ multiplex PCR, yet TCRdb's version contains in-frame clones alone and is incomplete. The sample yields about 130,000 clones, roughly 93% seen once. Here the sequenced sample was peripheral blood, taken on day 0 of AZD1222 vaccination. The sequence came from an adult in good health.

The CDR3 DNA follows: TGTGCCAGCAGTTTTGGGGACCCCTATGGCTACACCTTC. It encodes CASSFGDPYGYTF. The chain joins TRBV28 to TRBJ1-2, with D tentatively TRBD1 (5 bases). CDR1 and CDR2 (germline): MDHEN, SYDVKM. There are 13 residues in the CDR3. V lost 3 bases, J lost 4 bases, and 9 bases lay in between.